Listed below are T cell receptor beta chains from one sample, sequenced in a study of monozygotic twins with inflammatory bowel disease. TCRdb derives one entry per CDR3 protein from the 5' RACE reads, leaving out DNA. The sample includes 70,000 to 95,000 distinct CDR3 sequences. The sequenced sample consisted of blood. The receptors stem from a human donor with ulcerative colitis or Crohn's disease, or a healthy co-twin of an affected twin (not recorded which). The CDR3 runs from the conserved cysteine through the conserved F or W.

J gene | V gene | CDR3 protein
TRBJ2-7 | TRBV18 | CASSPRPGQGNEQYF
TRBJ1-6 | TRBV20-1 | CSVTQGADSPLHF
TRBJ1-2 | TRBV29-1 | CSVAQAPVSGSAGYTF
TRBJ1-5 | TRBV15 | CATSRDGDTLPQHF
TRBJ2-7 | TRBV5-1 | CASSLIGTGGYEQYF
TRBJ1-1 | TRBV6-5 | CATGGRGRTEAFF
TRBJ1-1 | TRBV12-5 | CASGPSLEAFF
TRBJ2-5 | TRBV7-9 | CASSPDRGLQETQYF
TRBJ1-1 | TRBV10-1 | CASSTGTEAFF
TRBJ1-1 | TRBV18 | CASSPRDTVENTEAFF
TRBJ2-7 | TRBV7-3 | CASSFGEGEQYF